This is a list of T cell receptor beta chains from one sample in a study of siplizumab effects on memory and regulatory T cells. This table comes from immunoSEQ multiplex PCR, and its TCRdb copy is limited to in-frame clones, with some not included. The sample records about 100,000 clones, nearly 95% being singletons. The material sequenced was non-Treg CD4+ T cells sorted from blood. The receptors derive from a human donor in good health. Each CDR3 is given with its conserved first and last residue. A D gene is named only where the DNA matches it firmly. Clone size is given for some rows only: seen once, a few or many times, or a class if the clone is expanded.

CDR3: CAISEATGATNEKLFF; DNA: TGTGCCATCAGTGAGGCGACAGGGGCAACTAATGAAAAACTGTTTTTT; size: NA; V: TRBV10-3; J: TRBJ1-4; D: TRBD1
CDR3: CASSLYWGTNEKLFF; DNA: TGTGCCAGCAGTTTATATTGGGGAACTAATGAAAAACTGTTTTTT; size: NA; V: TRBV27; J: TRBJ1-4; D: NA
CDR3: CASSQDQTGGSGYTF; DNA: TGTGCCAGCAGCCAAGACCAGACAGGGGGCTCTGGCTACACCTTC; size: NA; V: TRBV14; J: TRBJ1-2; D: TRBD1
CDR3: CASSLARTSSYEQYF; DNA: TGCGCCAGCAGCTTGGCGCGGACTAGCTCCTACGAGCAGTACTTC; size: once; V: TRBV5-1; J: TRBJ2-7; D: TRBD2
CDR3: CASSPPNADRLDTEAFF; DNA: TGTGCCAGCTCACCACCCAACGCGGACAGGTTGGACACTGAAGCTTTCTTT; size: NA; V: TRBV18; J: TRBJ1-1; D: TRBD1
CDR3: CASSRFTDGGYGYTF; DNA: TGTGCCAGCAGCAGATTTACCGACGGAGGCTATGGCTACACCTTC; size: NA; V: TRBV27; J: TRBJ1-2; D: NA
CDR3: CATNGAGYQETQYF; DNA: TGTGCCACCAATGGAGCGGGATACCAAGAGACCCAGTACTTC; size: once; V: TRBV15; J: TRBJ2-5; D: TRBD2
CDR3: CASSTGDPGEQYF; DNA: TGTGCCAGTAGTACGGGGGACCCGGGTGAGCAGTACTTC; size: NA; V: TRBV19; J: TRBJ2-7; D: NA
CDR3: CASSQVGGNYGYTF; DNA: TGCGCCAGCAGCCAAGTAGGGGGGAACTATGGCTACACCTTC; size: NA; V: TRBV4-1; J: TRBJ1-2; D: NA
CDR3: CASSLGSGGVHNEQFF; DNA: TGTGCCAGCAGCTTAGGCTCGGGGGGGGTCCACAATGAGCAGTTCTTC; size: once; V: TRBV7-2; J: TRBJ2-1; D: TRBD2
CDR3: CASSPSGTGLAKNIQYF; DNA: TGTGCCAGCTCACCATCCGGGACAGGTCTAGCCAAAAACATTCAGTACTTC; size: NA; V: TRBV18; J: TRBJ2-4; D: TRBD1
CDR3: CASSLGGSTDYGYTF; DNA: TGTGCCAGCAGCTTGGGGGGGTCGACAGACTATGGCTACACCTTC; size: NA; V: TRBV5-5; J: TRBJ1-2; D: NA
CDR3: CASSSEGAGGGHEQYF; DNA: TGTGCCAGCAGCTCCGAAGGAGCGGGAGGAGGTCACGAGCAGTACTTC; size: NA; V: TRBV7-9; J: TRBJ2-7; D: TRBD2
CDR3: CASRAGAGGQETQYF; DNA: TGCGCCAGCAGGGCGGGAGCCGGGGGGCAAGAGACCCAGTACTTC; size: NA; V: TRBV5-1; J: TRBJ2-5; D: TRBD2
CDR3: CASRLAGGTDTQYF; DNA: TGTGCCAGCAGGTTAGCGGGAGGAACAGATACGCAGTATTTT; size: once; V: TRBV6-1; J: TRBJ2-3; D: TRBD2
CDR3: CSVVAQSNTEAFF; DNA: TGCAGCGTTGTCGCCCAGTCAAACACTGAAGCTTTCTTT; size: NA; V: TRBV29-1; J: TRBJ1-1; D: NA
CDR3: CASSQQSTDTQYF; DNA: TGTGCCAGCAGCCAACAGAGCACAGATACGCAGTATTTT; size: NA; V: TRBV4-2; J: TRBJ2-3; D: NA
CDR3: CASSPGQGLTYEQYF; DNA: TGTGCCAGCAGCCCCGGACAGGGGTTAACTTACGAGCAGTACTTC; size: NA; V: TRBV6-1; J: TRBJ2-7; D: TRBD1
CDR3: CAISDGQRGYTF; DNA: TGTGCCATCAGTGACGGACAGCGCGGCTACACCTTC; size: NA; V: TRBV10-3; J: TRBJ1-2; D: NA
CDR3: CASSQDYRGSNQPQHF; DNA: TGCGCCAGCAGCCAGGATTACAGGGGAAGCAATCAGCCCCAGCATTTT; size: NA; V: TRBV4-3; J: TRBJ1-5; D: TRBD1
CDR3: CSVEVGRNQPQHF; DNA: TGCAGCGTTGAAGTCGGGAGGAATCAGCCCCAGCATTTT; size: NA; V: TRBV29-1; J: TRBJ1-5; D: NA
CDR3: CASSLKGQGHEQYF; DNA: TGTGCCAGCAGTTTGAAGGGACAGGGACACGAGCAGTACTTC; size: NA; V: TRBV27; J: TRBJ2-7; D: TRBD1
CDR3: CASSLEIAGVGEQFF; DNA: TGTGCCAGCAGCTTAGAGATAGCGGGAGTGGGTGAGCAGTTCTTC; size: NA; V: TRBV7-9; J: TRBJ2-1; D: TRBD2
CDR3: CASSLTGAEDEQYF; DNA: TGTGCCAGCAGCTTGACAGGGGCTGAGGACGAGCAGTACTTC; size: once; V: TRBV7-6; J: TRBJ2-7; D: TRBD1
CDR3: CSVVFVSYEQYF; DNA: TGCAGCGTTGTTTTCGTCTCCTACGAGCAGTACTTC; size: once; V: TRBV29-1; J: TRBJ2-7; D: NA
CDR3: CASSRQEYGYTF; DNA: TGTGCCAGCAGCCGGCAAGAATATGGCTACACCTTC; size: NA; V: TRBV7-8; J: TRBJ1-2; D: NA
CDR3: CASSIFVEDEQYF; DNA: TGTGCCAGTAGTATATTCGTTGAGGACGAGCAGTACTTC; size: NA; V: TRBV19; J: TRBJ2-7; D: NA
CDR3: CASSQGTYGYTF; DNA: TGTGCCAGCTCACAGGGAACCTATGGCTACACCTTC; size: NA; V: TRBV18; J: TRBJ1-2; D: NA
CDR3: CASSLHSANTGELFF; DNA: TGTGCCAGCAGCTTGCATAGCGCGAACACCGGGGAGCTGTTTTTT; size: NA; V: TRBV5-4; J: TRBJ2-2; D: NA
CDR3: CASSLFGRSSYNEQFF; DNA: TGTGCCAGCAGTTTATTCGGGAGGAGCTCCTACAATGAGCAGTTCTTC; size: NA; V: TRBV27; J: TRBJ2-1; D: TRBD2
CDR3: CASSPYGQSVDGYTF; DNA: TGTGCCAGCAGCCCCTACGGACAGTCCGTGGATGGCTACACCTTC; size: NA; V: TRBV6-4; J: TRBJ1-2; D: NA
CDR3: CASSLVFRQGNYGYTF; DNA: TGTGCCAGCAGCTTAGTATTCCGACAGGGGAACTATGGCTACACCTTC; size: NA; V: TRBV7-8; J: TRBJ1-2; D: TRBD1
CDR3: CASSQFRGQVNEKLFF; DNA: TGTGCCAGCAGCCAATTCAGGGGGCAGGTTAATGAAAAACTGTTTTTT; size: NA; V: TRBV5-5; J: TRBJ1-4; D: TRBD1
CDR3: CASSIGTSGRKVYEQYF; DNA: TGCGCCAGCAGCATAGGGACTAGCGGGAGGAAAGTATACGAGCAGTACTTC; size: NA; V: TRBV5-1; J: TRBJ2-7; D: TRBD2
CDR3: CASSFGEKLFF; DNA: TGTGCCAGCAGTTTCGGGGAAAAACTGTTTTTT; size: NA; V: TRBV2; J: TRBJ1-4; D: NA
CDR3: CASSHDTEQGYGYTF; DNA: TGCGCCAGCAGCCACGATACCGAACAGGGCTATGGCTACACCTTC; size: once; V: TRBV4-3; J: TRBJ1-2; D: NA
CDR3: CATSRVGLGDTEAFF; DNA: TGTGCCACCAGCAGAGTGGGCCTGGGGGACACTGAAGCTTTCTTT; size: NA; V: TRBV15; J: TRBJ1-1; D: NA
CDR3: CASSLGSGIGDTQYF; DNA: TGTGCCAGCAGCTTAGGGTCAGGGATAGGAGATACGCAGTATTTT; size: NA; V: TRBV7-2; J: TRBJ2-3; D: NA
CDR3: CASRSGRRRETQYF; DNA: TGTGCCAGCAGATCGGGACGCCGGCGGGAGACCCAGTACTTC; size: NA; V: TRBV5-4; J: TRBJ2-5; D: NA
CDR3: CASSPFDRAEAFF; DNA: TGTGCCAGCTCCCCATTCGACAGGGCAGAAGCTTTCTTT; size: once; V: TRBV18; J: TRBJ1-1; D: TRBD1
CDR3: CASSGDSGDTGELFF; DNA: TGTGCCAGCAGCGGCGACTCTGGGGACACCGGGGAGCTGTTTTTT; size: NA; V: TRBV7-3; J: TRBJ2-2; D: NA
CDR3: CASSLASGVVTDTQYF; DNA: TGCGCCAGCAGCTTGGCCAGCGGGGTTGTCACAGATACGCAGTATTTT; size: NA; V: TRBV5-1; J: TRBJ2-3; D: TRBD2
CDR3: CAWSEGTAYEQYF; DNA: TGTGCCTGGAGCGAAGGGACAGCCTACGAGCAGTACTTC; size: once; V: TRBV30; J: TRBJ2-7; D: TRBD1
CDR3: CASSLDRPGREQYF; DNA: TGCGCCAGCAGCTTGGATAGACCCGGGCGGGAGCAGTACTTC; size: NA; V: TRBV5-1; J: TRBJ2-7; D: NA
CDR3: CASSRALASGEQHF; DNA: TGTGCCAGTAGCCGAGCACTAGCGTCGGGGGAGCAGCACTTC; size: NA; V: TRBV19; J: TRBJ2-7; D: TRBD2
CDR3: CASSDRLSSYNEQFF; DNA: TGCGCCAGCAGTGATAGGCTTAGCTCCTACAATGAGCAGTTCTTC; size: NA; V: TRBV10-1; J: TRBJ2-1; D: NA